This TCR beta chain was recovered during a study of beta chain features in type 1 diabetes. Study results and caveats: TCRB CDR3 length was moderately but significantly reduced in all four CD4+ subsets of Type 1 diabetes patients.

This clone was counted a few times. Its antigen is currently unknown. The CDR3 consists of 12 residues. Germline CDR1 is MNHNS and CDR2 is SASEGT. Deletions cut 8 bases from V and 0 bases from J, with 5 bases between. Expressed TCRB transcripts were sequenced after all isolated RNA was converted to cDNA. Libraries were prepared by immunoSEQ multiplex PCR; TCRdb keeps only in-frame clonotypes and omits some of them. Of 630,000 or so clones in the sample, over 12% were seen once. This clonotype was sampled from a man aged 18 to 35 with type 1 diabetes. What was sequenced was naive CD4+ T cells from blood. The rearrangement links TRBV6-1 to TRBJ2-1, with no clear D. The CDR3 DNA follows: TGTGCCAGCGTGGTCTCCTACAATGAGCAGTTCTTC. Amino acid sequence: CASVVSYNEQFF.